One and the same sample provided the 20 T cell receptor beta chains below, sequenced in a study of Graves' ophthalmopathy and Graves' hyperthyroidism. The authors amplified TCR beta CDR3 regions, and they did so from RNA transcripts for repertoire sequencing. An initial RT-PCR round employing HTBI primers preceded a second-round multiplex PCR. TCRdb fed the multiplex PCR reads into MiXCR, producing one record per CDR3 protein. This table holds approximately 160,000 distinct CDR3 sequences, over 35% found once. Sequenced: peripheral blood. The receptor source for this set is a woman aged 40 to 49 with Graves' ophthalmopathy.

Many counts were recorded for this clonotype. This CDR3 reads CASRPTGGRQPQHF. The CDR3 nucleotides are TGTGCCAGCAGACCGACAGGGGGCCGTCAGCCCCAGCATTTT. The V call is TRBV6-2 or TRBV6-3, the J call TRBJ1-5, with 10 positions matching TRBD1. V trimming: 6 bases; J trimming: 6 bases; junction bases outside the gene matches: 5. CDR1 is MNHEY and CDR2 is SVGEGT in the germline V gene. The CDR3 runs to 14 residues.

The V and J genes are TRBV28 and TRBJ1-2; 8 positions match TRBD1. Germline V gene lookup returns CDR1 MDHEN and CDR2 SYDVKM. The V segment lost 9 bases and the J segment 5 bases; nucleotides outside the gene matches: 8. This CDR3 contains 13 residues. The CDR3 loop is CASQGQGRYGYTF. For the CDR3, the DNA is TGTGCCAGTCAAGGACAGGGTCGTTATGGCTACACCTTC.

In this sample, this clonotype turned up many times. The V and J genes are TRBV28 and TRBJ2-2; D is unresolved. The CDR3 contains 13 residues. Trimming shortened V by 7 bases and J by 2 bases, and 8 bases separated the two germline ends. Per the germline V gene, CDR1 is MDHEN and CDR2 is SYDVKM. Here the CDR3 reads CASMSFNTGELFF. As DNA, the CDR3 is TGTGCCAGCATGAGCTTCAACACCGGGGAGCTGTTTTTT.

This clonotype was observed at least ten times. V and J are TRBV15 and TRBJ1-5; 9 bases match TRBD1. Germline values: CDR1 LNHNV, CDR2 YYDKDF (reference sequence). V was clipped by 0 bases and J by 7 bases; unmatched bases: 10. The CDR3 spans 17 residues. CDR3 nucleotide sequence: TGTGCCACCAGCAGAGATCGGGGACAGGGAAGGGTCCAGCCCCAGCATTTT. Translating it yields CATSRDRGQGRVQPQHF. Filled out from reference TRBV15 and TRBJ1-5, the complete variable domain reads DAMVIQNPRYQVTQFGKPVTLSCSQTLNHNVMYWYQQKSSQAPKLLFHYYDKDFNNEADTPDNFQSRRPNTSFCFLDIRSPGLGDTAMYLCATSRDRGQGRVQPQHFGDGTRLSIL.

This clonotype was found many times. J is TRBJ1-1 and V is TRBV12-3 or TRBV12-4; tentative D call: TRBD1 (5 bases). This CDR3 comprises 14 residues. Trimming shortened V by 2 bases and J by 5 bases, and 12 bases separated the two germline ends. The CDR3 DNA is TGTGCCAGCAGTTTAAGCGGGGGTGGGACTGAAGCTTTCTTT. Its protein product is CASSLSGGGTEAFF.

This clonotype was seen ten or more times. The rearrangement joins TRBV6-5 to TRBJ1-1, with D perhaps TRBD1 (6 bases). V gave up 6 bases and J gave up 1 base, with 15 bases separating them. CDR1 MNHEY and CDR2 SVGAGI come from the germline V gene. This CDR3 has 15 residues. For the CDR3, the DNA is TGTGCCAGCAGCGCTCCGGGACAAGGGAACACTGAAGCTTTCTTT. Its translation: CASSAPGQGNTEAFF.

The chain recombines TRBV28 with TRBJ1-2; weak D call: TRBD1 (5 bases). The CDR3 length is 13 residues. From germline, CDR1 is MDHEN and CDR2 SYDVKM. With 2 bases removed from V and 5 bases from J, the gap between germline ends came to 9 bases. CDR3 protein: CASSLGPGYGYTF. DNA for the CDR3: TGTGCCAGCAGTTTAGGCCCAGGGTATGGCTACACCTTC.

This clonotype was observed a single time. This chain links TRBV12-3 or TRBV12-4 with TRBJ1-2; D is unresolved. The CDR3 runs 12 residues. V dropped 7 bases and J dropped 7 bases, with 13 bases sitting between them. Here the CDR3 DNA reads TGTGCCAGCACCGGATCTGGGCTTGGCTACACCTTC. It yields the protein CASTGSGLGYTF.

This clonotype was detected many times. The chain is built from TRBV28 and TRBJ1-6; TRBD1 agrees at 12 bases. Germline assignment: CDR1 MDHEN and CDR2 SYDVKM. This CDR3 has 17 amino acids. The V gene end was trimmed by 5 bases and the J gene end by 5 bases; junction bases not matched to a gene: 7. Written as DNA, the CDR3 is TGTGCCAGCAGTACACGGGGGACAGGGGGCAATAATTCACCCCTCCACTTT. Translating it yields CASSTRGTGGNNSPLHF.

This clonotype came up many times. The chain uses TRBV6-2 or TRBV6-3 and TRBJ1-4; perhaps TRBD1 as D (6 bases). CDR3 length: 17 residues. V was cut by 2 bases and J by 7 bases, with 20 bases left in between. CDR1 MNHEY and CDR2 SVGEGT come from the germline V gene. The CDR3 region is CASSYGLFGGPGEKLFF. The CDR3 region has the DNA TGTGCCAGCAGTTACGGGCTTTTTGGGGGGCCCGGTGAAAAACTGTTTTTT.

CDR3 in DNA: TGTGCCAGCAGCCAAGATCACCCTAGCGGGGGCCTAGCCGGGGAGCTGTTTTTT. Protein product: CASSQDHPSGGLAGELFF. J is TRBJ2-2 and V is TRBV3-1; TRBD2 matches 10 bases. CDR1 and CDR2 from the germline V gene are LGHDT and YNNKEL (reference sequence). CDR3 length: 18 amino acids. The trim removed 0 bases at V and 6 bases at J, leaving 10 bases unmatched.

There are many counts of this clonotype. The V and J genes are TRBV29-1 and TRBJ1-2; 8 bases align to TRBD1. Germline-derived CDR1 and CDR2 are SQVTM and ANQGSEA. Germline trimming cut 7 bases from V and 1 base from J; bases unmatched to any gene: 11. The CDR3 is 15 residues long. In DNA form, the CDR3 reads TGCAGCGCCGAGGGACAGGAGAATTATAACTATGGCTACACCTTC. Residues: CSAEGQENYNYGYTF.

This clonotype has at least ten counts. This chain connects TRBV3-1 to TRBJ1-2, with TRBD1 as a possible D gene (5 bases). V lost 1 base, J lost 14 bases, and 20 bases lay in between. CDR1 and CDR2 (germline): LGHDT, YNNKEL (reference sequence). The CDR3 extends over 14 amino acids. CDR3 sequence: CASSQGGASRAWTF. The CDR3 region has the DNA TGTGCCAGCAGCCAAGGCGGGGCTTCTAGGGCTTGGACCTTC.

In its sample, this clonotype was seen many times. This chain connects TRBV6-2 or TRBV6-3 to TRBJ1-5; 9 bases agree with TRBD1. CDR1 and CDR2 from the germline V gene are MNHEY and SVGEGT. CDR3 size: 16 residues. V gave up 7 bases and J gave up 1 base; unmatched junction bases: 8. CDR3 region: CASTQPGQGSNQPQHF. CDR3 DNA sequence: TGTGCCAGCACCCAACCGGGACAGGGAAGCAATCAGCCCCAGCATTTT.

This clonotype has at least ten counts. This rearrangement joins TRBV10-3 to TRBJ2-7; 7 bases line up with TRBD1. J gave up 5 bases and V 4 bases, and 2 bases lay outside the gene matches. The germline V gene encodes CDR1 ENHRY and CDR2 SYGVKD. The CDR3 sequence is 12 residues long. The CDR3 DNA reads TGTGCCATCAGTGTAACAGGGGACGAGCAGTACTTC. Translation: CAISVTGDEQYF.

In this sample, this clonotype turned up many times. V is TRBV2 and J is TRBJ1-1; tentatively, D is TRBD1 (6 bases). CDR3 size: 15 residues. CDR1 is SNHLY and CDR2 is FYNNEI in the germline V gene. With 11 bases removed from V and 1 base from J, the gap between germline ends came to 20 bases. The CDR3 DNA sequence: TGTGCCGGCACGAGGGGGAGTTGGGCGAACACTGAAGCTTTCTTT. Encoded protein: CAGTRGSWANTEAFF.

The table lists this clonotype with many counts. The chain employs TRBV6-5 and TRBJ2-5; possibly TRBD1 for D (6 bases). V was clipped by 6 bases and J by 1 base, with 18 bases between them. The CDR3 is 16 residues long. The germline V gene encodes CDR1 MNHEY and CDR2 SVGAGI. CDR3 residues: CASSPGHQGVQETQYF. The CDR3 DNA reads TGTGCCAGCAGCCCGGGACACCAAGGCGTCCAAGAGACCCAGTACTTC.

This clonotype was counted only a few times. CDR3 bases: TGTGCCAGCAGCACCGGGACAGGGTATTATAATTCACCCCTCCACTTT. Its translation: CASSTGTGYYNSPLHF. The rearrangement joins TRBV6-1 to TRBJ1-6; 9 bases align to TRBD1. The CDR3 has 16 residues. The ends lost 6 bases at V and 4 bases at J; junction bases unmatched: 7. The germline gives CDR1 MNHNS, CDR2 SASEGT.

This clonotype has a count of ten or more. The chain carries TRBV4-2 and TRBJ1-2; D is unresolved. V dropped 0 bases and J dropped 8 bases, with 10 bases sitting between them. CDR1 LGHNA and CDR2 YNFKEQ come from the germline V gene. CDR3 length: 13 residues. CDR3 amino acids: CASSQDNLQGYTF. CDR3 sequence (DNA): TGTGCCAGCAGCCAAGATAATTTACAGGGCTACACCTTC.

This clonotype was found many times. The V and J genes are TRBV5-1 and TRBJ2-5, with TRBD2 matching 9 bases. This CDR3 is built from 15 residues. V trimming: 5 bases; J trimming: 0 bases; junction bases outside the gene matches: 5. CDR1 is SGHRS and CDR2 is YFSETQ in the germline V gene. The CDR3 here is CASSSSGGNQETQYF. In DNA form, the CDR3 reads TGCGCCAGCAGTTCCAGCGGGGGGAACCAAGAGACCCAGTACTTC.